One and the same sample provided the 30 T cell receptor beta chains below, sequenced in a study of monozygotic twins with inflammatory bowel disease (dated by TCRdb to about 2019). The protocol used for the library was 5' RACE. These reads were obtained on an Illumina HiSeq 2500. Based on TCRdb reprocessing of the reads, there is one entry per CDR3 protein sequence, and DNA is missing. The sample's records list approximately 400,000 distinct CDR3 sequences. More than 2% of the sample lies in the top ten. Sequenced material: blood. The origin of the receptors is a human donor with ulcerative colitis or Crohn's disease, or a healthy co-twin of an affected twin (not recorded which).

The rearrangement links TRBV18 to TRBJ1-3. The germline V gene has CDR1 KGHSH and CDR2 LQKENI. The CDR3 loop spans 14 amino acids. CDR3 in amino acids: CAARRPAEGNTIYF.

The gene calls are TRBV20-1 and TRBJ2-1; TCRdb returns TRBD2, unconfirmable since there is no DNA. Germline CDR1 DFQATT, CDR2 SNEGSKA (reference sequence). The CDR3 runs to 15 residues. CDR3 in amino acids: CSATPRGGVYNEQFF.

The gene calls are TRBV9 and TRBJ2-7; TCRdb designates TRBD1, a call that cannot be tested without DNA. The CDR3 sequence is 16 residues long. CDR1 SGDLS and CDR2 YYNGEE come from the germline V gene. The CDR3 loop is CASSAGGSASSYEQYF.

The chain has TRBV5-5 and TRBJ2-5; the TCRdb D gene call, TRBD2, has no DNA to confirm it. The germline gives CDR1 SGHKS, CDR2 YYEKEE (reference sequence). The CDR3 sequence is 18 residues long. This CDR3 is CASSFFPVVGDVSETQYF.

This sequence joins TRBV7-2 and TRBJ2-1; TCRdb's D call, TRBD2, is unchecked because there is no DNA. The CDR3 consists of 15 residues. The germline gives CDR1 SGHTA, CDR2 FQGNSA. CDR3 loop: CASSSLAGVQNEQFF.

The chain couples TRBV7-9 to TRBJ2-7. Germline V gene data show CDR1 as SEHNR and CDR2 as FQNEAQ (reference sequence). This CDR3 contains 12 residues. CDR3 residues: CASSIGPYEQYF.

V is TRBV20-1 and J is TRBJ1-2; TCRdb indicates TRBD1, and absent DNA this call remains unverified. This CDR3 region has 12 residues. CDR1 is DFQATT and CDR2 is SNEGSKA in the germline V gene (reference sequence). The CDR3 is CSARAGSDGYTF.

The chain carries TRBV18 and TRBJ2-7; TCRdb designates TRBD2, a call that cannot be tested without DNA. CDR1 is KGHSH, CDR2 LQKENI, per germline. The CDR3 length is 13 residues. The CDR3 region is CASSPGAHYEQYF.

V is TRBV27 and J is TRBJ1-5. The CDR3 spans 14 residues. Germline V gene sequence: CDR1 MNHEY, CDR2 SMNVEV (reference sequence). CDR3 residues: CASSRGGFDQLQHF.

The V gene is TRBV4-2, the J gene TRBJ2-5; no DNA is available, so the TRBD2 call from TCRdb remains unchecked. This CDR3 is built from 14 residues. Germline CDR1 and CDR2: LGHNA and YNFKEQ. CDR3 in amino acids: CASSGLGLEATQYF.

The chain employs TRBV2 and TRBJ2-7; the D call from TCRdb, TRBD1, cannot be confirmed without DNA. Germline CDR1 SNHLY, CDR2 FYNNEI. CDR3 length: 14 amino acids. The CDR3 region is CASLATGVSYEQYF.

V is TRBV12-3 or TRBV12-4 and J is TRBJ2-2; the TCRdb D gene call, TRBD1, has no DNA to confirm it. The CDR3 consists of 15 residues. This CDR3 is CASSTGTGGIGELFF.

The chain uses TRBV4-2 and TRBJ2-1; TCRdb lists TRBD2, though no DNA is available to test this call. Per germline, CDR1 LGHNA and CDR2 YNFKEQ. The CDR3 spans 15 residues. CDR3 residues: CASSLRTSGANEQFF.

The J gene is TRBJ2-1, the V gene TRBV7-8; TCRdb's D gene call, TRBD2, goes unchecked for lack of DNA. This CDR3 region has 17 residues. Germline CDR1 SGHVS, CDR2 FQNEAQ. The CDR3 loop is CASSLAPTSWRYNEQFF.

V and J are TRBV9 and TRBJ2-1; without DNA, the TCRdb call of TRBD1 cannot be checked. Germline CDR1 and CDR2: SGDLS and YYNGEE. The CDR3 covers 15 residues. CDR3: CASSYTGVISNEQFF.

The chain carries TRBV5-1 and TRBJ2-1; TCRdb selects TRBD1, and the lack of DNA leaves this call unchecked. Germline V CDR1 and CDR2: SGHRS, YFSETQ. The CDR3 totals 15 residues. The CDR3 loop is CASSPAGPGYNEQFF.

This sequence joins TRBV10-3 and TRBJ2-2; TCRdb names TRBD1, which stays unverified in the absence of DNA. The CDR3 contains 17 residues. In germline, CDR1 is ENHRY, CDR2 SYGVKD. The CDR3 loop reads CAISESSPLGGTGELFF.

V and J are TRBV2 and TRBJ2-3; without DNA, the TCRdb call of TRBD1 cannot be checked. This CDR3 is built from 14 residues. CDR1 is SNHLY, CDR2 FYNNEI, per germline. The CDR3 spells CASNKGILTDTQYF.

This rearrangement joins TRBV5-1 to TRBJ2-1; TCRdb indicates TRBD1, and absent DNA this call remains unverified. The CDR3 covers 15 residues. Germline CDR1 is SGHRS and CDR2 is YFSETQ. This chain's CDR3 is CASYLAGGTYNEQFF. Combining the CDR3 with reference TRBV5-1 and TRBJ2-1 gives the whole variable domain KAGVTQTPRYLIKTRGQQVTLSCSPISGHRSVSWYQQTPGQGLQFLFEYFSETQRNKGNFPGRFSGRQFSNSRSEMNVSTLELGDSALYLCASYLAGGTYNEQFFGPGTRLTVL.

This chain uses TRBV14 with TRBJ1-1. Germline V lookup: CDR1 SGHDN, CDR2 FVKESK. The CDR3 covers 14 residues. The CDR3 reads CASSQFSGNTEAFF.

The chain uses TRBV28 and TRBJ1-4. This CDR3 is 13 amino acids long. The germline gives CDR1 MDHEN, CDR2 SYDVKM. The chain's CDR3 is CASSFGGVEKLFF.

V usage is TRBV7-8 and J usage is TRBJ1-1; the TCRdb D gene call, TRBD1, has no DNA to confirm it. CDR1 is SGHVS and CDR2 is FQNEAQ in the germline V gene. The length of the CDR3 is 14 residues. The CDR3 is CASSTYTGETEAFF.

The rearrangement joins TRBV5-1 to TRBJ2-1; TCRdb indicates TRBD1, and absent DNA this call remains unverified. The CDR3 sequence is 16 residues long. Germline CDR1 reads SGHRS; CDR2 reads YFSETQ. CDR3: CASSLIGTGAYNEQFF.

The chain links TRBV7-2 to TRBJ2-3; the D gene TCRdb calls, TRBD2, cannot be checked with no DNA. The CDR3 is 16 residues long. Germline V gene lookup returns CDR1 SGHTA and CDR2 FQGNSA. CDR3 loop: CASSVSGLANTDTQYF.

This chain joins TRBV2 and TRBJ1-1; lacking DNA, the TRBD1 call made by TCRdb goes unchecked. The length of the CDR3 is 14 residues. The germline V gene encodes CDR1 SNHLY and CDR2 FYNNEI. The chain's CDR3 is CASSPIGGNTEAFF.

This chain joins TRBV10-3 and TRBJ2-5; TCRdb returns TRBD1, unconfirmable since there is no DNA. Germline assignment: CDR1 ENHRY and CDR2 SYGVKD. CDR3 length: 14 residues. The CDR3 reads CAIRGDRGQETQYF.

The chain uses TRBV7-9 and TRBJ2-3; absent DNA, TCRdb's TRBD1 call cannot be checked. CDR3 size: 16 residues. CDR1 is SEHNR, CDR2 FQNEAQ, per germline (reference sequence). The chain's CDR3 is CASNPWRTGGADTQYF.

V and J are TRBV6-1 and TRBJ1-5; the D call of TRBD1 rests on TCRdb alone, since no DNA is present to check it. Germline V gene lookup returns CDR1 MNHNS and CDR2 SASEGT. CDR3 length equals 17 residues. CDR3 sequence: CASSPPTGRGSNQPQHF.

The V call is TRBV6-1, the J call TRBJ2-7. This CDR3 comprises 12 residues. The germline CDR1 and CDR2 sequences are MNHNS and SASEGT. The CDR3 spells CASSMRTYEQYF.

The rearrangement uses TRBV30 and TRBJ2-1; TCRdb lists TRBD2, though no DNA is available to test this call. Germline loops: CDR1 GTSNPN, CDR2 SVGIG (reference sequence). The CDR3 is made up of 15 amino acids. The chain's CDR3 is CAWTSGGSSYNEQFF.